This is a list of T cell receptor beta chains from one sample in a study of blood T cell repertoires in COVID-19. Sequencing used immunoSEQ multiplex PCR; TCRdb keeps in-frame clones, though not all of them. This table has around 260,000 clones, 65% to 90% appearing once. Specimen: peripheral blood. The receptors originated from a man aged 30-40 years with active or convalescent COVID-19. The CDR3 runs from the conserved cysteine through the conserved F or W. D genes are given only for firm matches.

V	J	D	CDR3
TRBV15	TRBJ2-2	-	CATSKETGTSGMHTGELFF
TRBV7-3	TRBJ2-1	-	CASSEQGVHEQFF
TRBV5-6	TRBJ2-1	-	CASSLADRTRPFF
TRBV7-3	TRBJ2-1	-	CASSLSSVHEQFF
TRBV6-5	TRBJ1-2	-	CASSTGRGGGYGYTF
TRBV18	TRBJ2-5	-	CASSKITKETQYF
TRBV7-3	TRBJ2-3	TRBD2	CASSLRASGKSDTQYF
TRBV6-1	TRBJ1-2	-	CASSEEFQGYGYTF
TRBV2	TRBJ2-7	TRBD1	CASSPGQGESGPYEQYF
TRBV6-5	TRBJ2-7	TRBD1	CASSSRDRGLAEQYF
TRBV12-3/TRBV12-4	TRBJ2-5	TRBD1	CASRGGEETQYF
TRBV29-1	TRBJ2-3	-	CSVDAGITNTDTQYF
TRBV6-5	TRBJ1-1	TRBD1	CASTRQGYNTEAFF
TRBV2	TRBJ2-2	TRBD1	CASSATGGETGELFF